A single sample gave rise to the 19 T cell receptor beta chains below, sequenced in a study of CD8+CD57+ T cells in acquired aplastic anemia. Genomic DNA templated the TCR beta VDJ and CDR3 profiling. TCRdb used MiXCR to reprocess the reads, holding one entry per CDR3 protein. The sample consists of around 200,000 distinct CDR3 sequences, over 60% of them appearing once. The specimen sequenced was sorted CD4+, CD8+, or CD8+CD57+ T cells (not recorded which) from PBMCs. Receptors were obtained from a human donor in good health.

This chain connects TRBV6-1 to TRBJ1-4, with 12 positions matching TRBD1. Looked up from germline, CDR1 is MNHNS and CDR2 is SASEGT. After removal of 8 bases from V and 8 bases from J, the junction contained 9 bases not matched to a gene. The CDR3 is 15 amino acids. CDR3 nucleotide sequence: TGTGCCAGCGCGCCGGGACAGGGGGCGCGAGAAAAACTGTTTTTT. It is translated as CASAPGQGAREKLFF.

As concerns this clonotype: The junction shows a germline mismatch at one end, possibly a read error. The chain has TRBV7-9 and TRBJ2-1; 9 bases line up with TRBD2. CDR3 length: 12 amino acids. Germline V gene lookup returns CDR1 SEHNR and CDR2 FQNEAQ (reference sequence). The CDR3 sequence: CASSLTSGPPTF. For the CDR3, the DNA is TGTGCCAGCAGCTTAACTAGCGGGCCCCCTACCTTC.

This clonotype was seen more than once but under ten times. J is TRBJ1-6 and V is TRBV7-8, with a tentative D call TRBD1 (6 bases). This CDR3 has 14 residues. Germline V gives CDR1 SGHVS, CDR2 FQNEAQ. The germline V and J ends were trimmed by 2 bases and 10 bases, with 12 bases remaining between them. The CDR3 bases are TGTGCCAGCAGCTTACCAGGGGTTGGATCACCCCTCCACTTT. Residues: CASSLPGVGSPLHF.

The chain uses TRBV19 and TRBJ2-7, with a tentative D call TRBD1 (6 bases). Germline V gene lookup returns CDR1 LNHDA and CDR2 SQIVND (reference sequence). V was pared by 4 bases and J by 2 bases, with 12 bases between. The CDR3 has 14 amino acids. The CDR3 sequence is CASSTTGRTYEQYF. The CDR3 nucleotides read TGTGCCAGTAGTACGACAGGCAGGACCTACGAGCAGTACTTC.

This clonotype was recorded a few times. One end of the junction fails to match germline, which may point to a read error. V and J are TRBV6-4 and TRBJ2-5, with a tentative D call TRBD1 (5 bases). The CDR3 is made up of 14 amino acids. Germline V gene data show CDR1 as MRHNA and CDR2 as SNTAGT. CDR3 bases: TGTGCCAGCAGTCGCTTCCGATCAGGGTTTGGGATTTCATTC. This translates into CASSRFRSGFGISF.

The chain's CDR3 is CASSSQTRGGGANVLTF. The CDR3 nucleotides read TGTGCCAGCAGTTCCCAGACGCGGGGTGGCGGGGCCAACGTCCTGACTTTC. The rearrangement joins TRBV12-3 or TRBV12-4 to TRBJ2-6, with D maybe TRBD2 (6 bases). Trimming shortened V by 4 bases and J by 4 bases, and 17 bases separated the two germline ends. This CDR3 contains 17 residues.

This clonotype has just one count. The chain has TRBV5-5 and TRBJ1-1; TRBD1 is a possible D gene (5 bases). This CDR3 spans 14 amino acids. V was clipped by 10 bases and J by 1 base, with 17 bases between them. Germline V CDR1 and CDR2: SGHKS, YYEKEE (reference sequence). CDR3 sequence (DNA): TGTGCCGGGGGGAGAGCCCGCGGGAACACTGAAGCTTTCTTT. Translation gives CAGGRARGNTEAFF.

The rearrangement links TRBV5-1 to TRBJ1-4; TRBD1 agrees at 7 bases. Trimming at V came to 3 bases and at J to 1 base, leaving 3 bases not matched to a gene. The length of the CDR3 is 15 residues. Per germline, CDR1 SGHRS and CDR2 YFSETQ. In DNA, the CDR3 is TGCGCCAGCAGCTCACCAGGGGGAACTAATGAAAAACTGTTTTTT. Its protein is CASSSPGGTNEKLFF.

The chain carries TRBV15 and TRBJ2-1, with TRBD2 matching over 9 bases. Trimming took 8 bases from V and 4 from J; bases not matched to a gene: 3. Germline V lookup: CDR1 LNHNV, CDR2 YYDKDF (reference sequence). The CDR3 is 13 amino acids. The CDR3 here is CATQRGAYNEQFF. The CDR3 nucleotides are TGTGCCACCCAGCGGGGGGCTTACAATGAGCAGTTCTTC.

The chain couples TRBV13 to TRBJ1-2; 7 bases fit TRBD1. This CDR3 is 14 amino acids long. The germline V gene has CDR1 PRHDT and CDR2 FYEKMQ (reference sequence). Unmatched junction bases numbered 5, after V lost 0 bases and J lost 7 bases. The CDR3 DNA reads as TGTGCCAGCAGCTTAGGTCCAGGGGGTACTGGCTACACCTTC. Protein sequence: CASSLGPGGTGYTF.

This clonotype was picked up one time. The chain uses TRBV9 and TRBJ2-2; D call uncertain. Trimming shortened V by 4 bases and J by 5 bases, and 9 bases separated the two germline ends. The CDR3 extends over 13 amino acids. Germline V CDR1 and CDR2: SGDLS, YYNGEE. The CDR3 DNA follows: TGTGCCAGCAGCAGCACGGAGACCGGGGAGCTGTTTTTT. It encodes CASSSTETGELFF.

A note on this clonotype: It is likely a read error, because the conserved phenylalanine at the end of the CDR3 is missing. The chain combines TRBV15 with TRBJ2-7; the match to TRBD1 covers 10 bases. Germline V gene data show CDR1 as LNHNV and CDR2 as YYDKDF (reference sequence). The CDR3 extends over 14 amino acids. The V and J ends lost 1 base and 5 bases, in that order; junction bases with no gene match: 2. As DNA, the CDR3 is TGTGCCACCAGCAGAGGGACAGGGGGTAACGAGCAGTACTTA. Its translation: CATSRGTGGNEQYL.

The V gene is TRBV24-1, the J gene TRBJ2-7; perhaps D is TRBD1 or TRBD2 (5 bases each). The CDR3 spans 13 residues. The germline V gene has CDR1 KGHDR and CDR2 SFDVKD. The germline V and J ends were trimmed by 3 bases and 5 bases, with 10 bases remaining between them. CDR3 sequence (DNA): TGTGCCACCAGTGATCCGAGGGGCCACGAGCAGTACTTC. Protein sequence: CATSDPRGHEQYF.

The rearrangement joins TRBV5-4 to TRBJ2-7, with TRBD2 identical over 8 bases. The CDR3 runs to 17 residues. The ends lost 4 bases at V and 0 bases at J; junction bases unmatched: 12. Germline CDR1 SGHNT, CDR2 YYREEE (reference sequence). CDR3 nucleotide sequence: TGTGCCAGCAGCCTCGGGGGGGGTAGAAAACTCTCCTACGAGCAGTACTTC. Its translation: CASSLGGGRKLSYEQYF.

The count of this clonotype is one. Just one base apart from a much larger clone, this may be a read error. V is TRBV7-9 and J is TRBJ2-1; 8 positions agree with TRBD2. Germline-derived CDR1 and CDR2 are SEHNR and FQNEAQ (reference sequence). CDR3 length: 14 amino acids. V shed 5 bases and J 8 bases; nucleotides not matched to a gene: 8. The DNA of the CDR3 is TGTGCCAGCAGCCCGGGACTAGTGGGAGATGAGCAGTTCTTC. Protein sequence: CASSPGLVGDEQFF.

In its sample, this clonotype was seen many times. The chain has TRBV11-2 and TRBJ2-7; D remains unclear. The CDR3 contains 13 residues. Per germline, CDR1 SGHAT and CDR2 FQNNGV. The ends were cut back, 1 base at V and 3 bases at J, with 7 bases in the middle. The DNA for the CDR3 is TGTGCCAGCAGCTTAGGGCAGGTCTACGAGCAGTACTTC. It encodes CASSLGQVYEQYF.

Many counts were recorded for this clonotype. Since no conserved phenylalanine or tryptophan closes the CDR3, a read error is the likely cause. The DNA is left out, because the CDR3 cannot be placed on it with certainty; the CDR3 is given as TCRdb lists it. The chain is built from TRBV5-5 and TRBJ2-1; the table assigns TRBD1, which was not confirmed against the DNA. The V gene's germline CDR1 is SGHKS and CDR2 YYEKEE (reference sequence). The CDR3 is 11 amino acids long, termini counted. CDR3 in amino acids: CASSLGATAAL.

A note on this clonotype: A much larger clone differs from this one at a single base, so this may be a read error. The J gene is TRBJ1-1, the V gene TRBV13; D remains ambiguous. Germline-derived CDR1 and CDR2 are PRHDT and FYEKMQ (reference sequence). V dropped 5 bases and J dropped 0 bases, with 4 bases sitting between them. The CDR3 has 12 residues. CDR3 sequence: CASSAMNTEAFF. The CDR3 DNA reads as TGTGCCAGCAGCGCTATGAACACTGAAGCTTTCTTT.

This clonotype was seen a single time. The V call is TRBV7-3, the J call TRBJ2-5; D is possibly TRBD1 or TRBD2 (7 bases each). The germline V gene encodes CDR1 SGHTA and CDR2 FQGTGA. The CDR3 spans 17 residues. Trimming shortened V by 5 bases and J by 5 bases, and 24 bases separated the two germline ends. CDR3 DNA: TGTGCCAGCAGCCGCCTCGGGGGGACAGCGGGTGCGGAGACCCAGTACTTC. Protein product: CASSRLGGTAGAETQYF. The full variable domain, with the rest looked up from reference TRBV7-3 and TRBJ2-5, is GAGVSQTPSNKVTEKGKYVELRCDPISGHTALYWYRQSLGQGPEFLIYFQGTGAADDSGLPNDRFFAVRPEGSVSTLKIQRTERGDSAVYLCASSRLGGTAGAETQYFGPGTRLLVL.